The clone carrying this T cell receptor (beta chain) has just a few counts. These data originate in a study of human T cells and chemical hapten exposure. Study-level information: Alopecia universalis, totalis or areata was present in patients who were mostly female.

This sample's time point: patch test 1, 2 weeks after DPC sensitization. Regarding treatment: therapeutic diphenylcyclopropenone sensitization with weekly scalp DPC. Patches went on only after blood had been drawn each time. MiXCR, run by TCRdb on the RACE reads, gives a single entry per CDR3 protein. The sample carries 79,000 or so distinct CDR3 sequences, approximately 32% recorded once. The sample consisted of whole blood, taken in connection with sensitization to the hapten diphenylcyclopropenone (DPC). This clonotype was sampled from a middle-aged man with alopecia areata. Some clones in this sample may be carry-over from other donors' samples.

CDR3 loop: CASRGLAGGPDTDTQYF. CDR3 DNA: TGTGCCAGCAGGGGACTAGCGGGAGGGCCGGACACAGATACGCAGTATTTT. The gene calls are TRBV12-3 or TRBV12-4 and TRBJ2-3; 16 positions agree with TRBD2. CDR3 size: 17 residues. Trimming removed 6 bases from V and 2 bases from J; junction bases left unmatched: 5.